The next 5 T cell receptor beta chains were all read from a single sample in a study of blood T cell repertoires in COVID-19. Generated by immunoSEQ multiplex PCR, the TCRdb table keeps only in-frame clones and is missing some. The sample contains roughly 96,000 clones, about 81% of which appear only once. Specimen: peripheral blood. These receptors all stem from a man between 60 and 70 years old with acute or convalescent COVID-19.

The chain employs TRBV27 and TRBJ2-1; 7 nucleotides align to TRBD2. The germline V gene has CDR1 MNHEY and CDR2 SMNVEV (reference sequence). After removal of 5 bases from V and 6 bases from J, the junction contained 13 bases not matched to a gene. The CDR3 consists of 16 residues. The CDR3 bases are TGTGCCAGCAGTCCCCTTCGCGGGAGCACCGGCAATGAGCAGTTCTTC. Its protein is CASSPLRGSTGNEQFF.

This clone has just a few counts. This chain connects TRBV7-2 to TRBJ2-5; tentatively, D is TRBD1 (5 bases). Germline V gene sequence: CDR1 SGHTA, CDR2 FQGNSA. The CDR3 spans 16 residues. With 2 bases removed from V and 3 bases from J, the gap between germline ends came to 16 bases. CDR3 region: CASSLRLVGPEETQYF. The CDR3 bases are TGTGCCAGCAGCTTACGGCTCGTGGGGCCAGAAGAGACCCAGTACTTC.

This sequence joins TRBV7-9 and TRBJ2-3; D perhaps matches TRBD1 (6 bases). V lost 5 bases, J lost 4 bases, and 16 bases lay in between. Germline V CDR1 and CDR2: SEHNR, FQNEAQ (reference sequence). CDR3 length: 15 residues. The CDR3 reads CASSMGAQGSDTQYF. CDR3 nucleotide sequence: TGTGCCAGCAGCATGGGGGCGCAGGGCTCAGATACGCAGTATTTT.

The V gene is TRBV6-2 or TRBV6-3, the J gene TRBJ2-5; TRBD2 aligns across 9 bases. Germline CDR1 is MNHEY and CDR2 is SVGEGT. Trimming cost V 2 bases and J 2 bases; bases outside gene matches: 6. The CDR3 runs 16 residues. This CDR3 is CASSYKREAFQETQYF. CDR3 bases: TGTGCCAGCAGTTACAAGCGGGAGGCCTTTCAAGAGACCCAGTACTTC.

CDR3 residues: CASSEHRGQHEQYV. CDR3 nucleotide sequence: TGTGCCAGCTCAGAGCACAGGGGGCAGCACGAGCAGTACGTC. The J gene is TRBJ2-7, the V gene TRBV18, with TRBD1 matching over 9 bases. This CDR3 is 14 amino acids long. V shed 5 bases, J shed 5 bases, and the junction held 7 bases outside the gene matches. CDR1 and CDR2 (germline): KGHSH, LQKENI.